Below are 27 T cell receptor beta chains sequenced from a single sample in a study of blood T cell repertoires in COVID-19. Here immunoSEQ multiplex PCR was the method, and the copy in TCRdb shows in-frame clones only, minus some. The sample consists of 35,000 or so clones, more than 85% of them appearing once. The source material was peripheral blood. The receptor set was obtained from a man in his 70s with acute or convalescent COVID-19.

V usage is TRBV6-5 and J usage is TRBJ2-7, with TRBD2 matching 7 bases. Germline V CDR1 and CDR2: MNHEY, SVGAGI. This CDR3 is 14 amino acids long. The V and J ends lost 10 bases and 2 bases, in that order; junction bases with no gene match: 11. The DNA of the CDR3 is TGTGCCACCAACCGACCGGGGGGAACCTACGAGCAGTACTTC. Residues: CATNRPGGTYEQYF.

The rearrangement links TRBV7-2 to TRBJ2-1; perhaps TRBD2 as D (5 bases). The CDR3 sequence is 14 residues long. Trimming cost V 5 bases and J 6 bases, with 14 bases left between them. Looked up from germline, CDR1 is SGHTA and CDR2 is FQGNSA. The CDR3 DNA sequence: TGTGCCAGCAGCCCCACCTGGACTTTCAATGAGCAGTTCTTC. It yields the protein CASSPTWTFNEQFF.

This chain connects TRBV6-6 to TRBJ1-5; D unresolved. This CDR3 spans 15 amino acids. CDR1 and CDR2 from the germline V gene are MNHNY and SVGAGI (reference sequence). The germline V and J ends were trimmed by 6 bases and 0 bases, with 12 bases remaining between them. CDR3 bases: TGTGCCAGCAGCGAATACAGAGATAGCAATCAGCCCCAGCATTTT. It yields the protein CASSEYRDSNQPQHF.

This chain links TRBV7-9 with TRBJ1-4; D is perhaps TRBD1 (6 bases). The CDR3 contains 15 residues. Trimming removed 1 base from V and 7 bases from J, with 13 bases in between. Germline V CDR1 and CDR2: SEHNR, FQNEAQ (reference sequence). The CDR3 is CASSLEGLQGEKLFF. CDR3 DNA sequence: TGTGCCAGCAGCTTAGAGGGCCTACAGGGTGAAAAACTGTTTTTT. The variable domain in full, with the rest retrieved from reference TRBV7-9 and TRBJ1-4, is DTGVSQNPRHKITKRGQNVTFRCDPISEHNRLYWYRQTLGQGPEFLTYFQNEAQLEKSRLLSDRFSAERPKGSFSTLEIQRTEQGDSAMYLCASSLEGLQGEKLFFGSGTQLSVL.

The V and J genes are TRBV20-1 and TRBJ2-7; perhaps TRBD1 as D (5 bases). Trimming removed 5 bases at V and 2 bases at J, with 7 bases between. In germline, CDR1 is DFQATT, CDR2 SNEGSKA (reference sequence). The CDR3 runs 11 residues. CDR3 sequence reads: CSARQTYEQYF. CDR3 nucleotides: TGCAGTGCTCGACAGACCTACGAGCAGTACTTC.

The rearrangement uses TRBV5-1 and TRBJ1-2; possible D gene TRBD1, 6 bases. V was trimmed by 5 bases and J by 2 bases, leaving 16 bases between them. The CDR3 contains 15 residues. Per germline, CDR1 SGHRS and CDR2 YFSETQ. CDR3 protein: CASSLVGAANYGYTF. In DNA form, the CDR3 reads TGCGCCAGCAGTTTAGTGGGGGCGGCCAACTATGGCTACACCTTC.

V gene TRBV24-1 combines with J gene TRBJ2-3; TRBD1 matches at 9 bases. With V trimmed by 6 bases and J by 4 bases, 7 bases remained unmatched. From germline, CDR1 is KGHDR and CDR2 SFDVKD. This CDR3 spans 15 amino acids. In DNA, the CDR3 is TGTGCCACCAGTTCCCGACAGGGGGTAGCAGATACGCAGTATTTT. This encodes CATSSRQGVADTQYF.

In nucleotides, the CDR3 is TGTGCCAGCAGTGATACACTGCAGGGTCTGGGCTATGGCTACACCTTC. Translation: CASSDTLQGLGYGYTF. The gene calls are TRBV6-1 and TRBJ1-2; D perhaps matches TRBD1 (5 bases). This CDR3 comprises 16 residues. Between the trimmed V and J ends, which lost 3 bases and 4 bases, there was a span of 18 bases. CDR1 is MNHNS and CDR2 is SASEGT in the germline V gene.

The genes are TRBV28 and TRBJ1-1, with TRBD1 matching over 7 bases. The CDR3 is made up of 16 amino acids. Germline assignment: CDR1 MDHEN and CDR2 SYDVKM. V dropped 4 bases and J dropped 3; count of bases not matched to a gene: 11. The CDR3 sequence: CASSSGMQGGYTEAFF. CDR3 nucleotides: TGTGCCAGCAGTTCGGGAATGCAGGGGGGTTACACTGAAGCTTTCTTT.

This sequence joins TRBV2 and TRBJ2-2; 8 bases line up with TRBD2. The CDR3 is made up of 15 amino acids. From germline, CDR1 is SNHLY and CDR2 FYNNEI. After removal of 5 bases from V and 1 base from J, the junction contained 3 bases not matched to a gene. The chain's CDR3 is CASSLAGGNTGELFF. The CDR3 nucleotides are TGTGCCAGCAGTCTGGCGGGAGGGAACACCGGGGAGCTGTTTTTT.

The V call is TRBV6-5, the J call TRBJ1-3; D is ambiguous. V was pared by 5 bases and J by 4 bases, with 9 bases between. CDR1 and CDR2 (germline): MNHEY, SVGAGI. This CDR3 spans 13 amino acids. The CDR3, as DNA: TGTGCCAGCAGTCTCTTGTCCGGAAACACCATATATTTT. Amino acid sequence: CASSLLSGNTIYF.

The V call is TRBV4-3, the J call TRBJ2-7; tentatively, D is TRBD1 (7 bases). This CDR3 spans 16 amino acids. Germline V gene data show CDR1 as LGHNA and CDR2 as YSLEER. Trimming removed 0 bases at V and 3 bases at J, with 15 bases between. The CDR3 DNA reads TGCGCCAGCAGCCAAGAGTGGCGGGGACAGTACTACGAGCAGTACTTC. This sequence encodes CASSQEWRGQYYEQYF.

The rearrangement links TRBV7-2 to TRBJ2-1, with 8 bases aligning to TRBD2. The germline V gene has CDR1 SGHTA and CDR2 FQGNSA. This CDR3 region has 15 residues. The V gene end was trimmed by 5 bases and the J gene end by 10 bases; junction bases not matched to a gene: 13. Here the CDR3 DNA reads TGTGCCAGCAGCCTTAACTCACTCGGGGGGGAGGAGCAGTTCTTC. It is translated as CASSLNSLGGEEQFF.

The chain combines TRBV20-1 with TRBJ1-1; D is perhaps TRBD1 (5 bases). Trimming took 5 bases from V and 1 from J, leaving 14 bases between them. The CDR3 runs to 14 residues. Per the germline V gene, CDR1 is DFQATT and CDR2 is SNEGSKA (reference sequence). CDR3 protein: CSARAGWQNTEAFF. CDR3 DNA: TGCAGTGCTCGTGCAGGGTGGCAGAACACTGAAGCTTTCTTT.

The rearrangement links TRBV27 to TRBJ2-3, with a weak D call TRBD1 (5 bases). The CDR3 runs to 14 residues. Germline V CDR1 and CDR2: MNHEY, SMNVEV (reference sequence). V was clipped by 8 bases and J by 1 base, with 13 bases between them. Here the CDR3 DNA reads TGTGCCAGCCACCTGGCAGGGCGCACAGATACGCAGTATTTT. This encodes CASHLAGRTDTQYF.

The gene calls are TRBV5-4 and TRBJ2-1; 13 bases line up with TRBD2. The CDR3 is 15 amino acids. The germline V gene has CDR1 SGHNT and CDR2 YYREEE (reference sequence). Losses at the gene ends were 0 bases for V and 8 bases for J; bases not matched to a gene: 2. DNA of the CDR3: TGTGCCAGCAGCTTGGAACTAGCGGGGGGGTATGAGCAGTTCTTC. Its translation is CASSLELAGGYEQFF.

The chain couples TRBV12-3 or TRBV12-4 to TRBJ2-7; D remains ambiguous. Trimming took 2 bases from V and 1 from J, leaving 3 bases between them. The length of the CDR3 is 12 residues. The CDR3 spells CASSLYSYEQYF. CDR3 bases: TGTGCCAGCAGTTTATATTCCTACGAGCAGTACTTC.

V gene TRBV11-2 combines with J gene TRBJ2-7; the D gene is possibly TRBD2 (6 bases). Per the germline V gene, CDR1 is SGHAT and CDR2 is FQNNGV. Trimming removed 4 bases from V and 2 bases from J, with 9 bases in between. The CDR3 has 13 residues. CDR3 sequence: CASSSGSTYEQYF. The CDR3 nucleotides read TGTGCCAGCAGCTCCGGGAGTACCTACGAGCAGTACTTC.

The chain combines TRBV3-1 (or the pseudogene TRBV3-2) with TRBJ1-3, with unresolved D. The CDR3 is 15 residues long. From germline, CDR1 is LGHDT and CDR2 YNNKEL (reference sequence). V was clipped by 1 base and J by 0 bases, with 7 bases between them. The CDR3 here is CASSQGALSGNTIYF. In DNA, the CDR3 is TGTGCCAGCAGCCAAGGGGCCCTCTCTGGAAACACCATATATTTT.

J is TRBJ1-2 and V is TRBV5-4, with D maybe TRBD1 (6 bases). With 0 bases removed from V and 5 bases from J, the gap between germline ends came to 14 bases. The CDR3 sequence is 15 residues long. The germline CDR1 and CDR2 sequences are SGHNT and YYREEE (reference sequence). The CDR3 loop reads CASSLADRMVYGYTF. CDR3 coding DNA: TGTGCCAGCAGCTTGGCCGACAGGATGGTGTATGGCTACACCTTC.

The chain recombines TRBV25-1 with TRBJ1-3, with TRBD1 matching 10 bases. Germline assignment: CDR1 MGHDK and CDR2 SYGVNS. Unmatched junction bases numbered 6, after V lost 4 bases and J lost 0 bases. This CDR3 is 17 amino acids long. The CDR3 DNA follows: TGTGCCAGCAGTGGTGGGACAGGGGCTTTCTCTGGAAACACCATATATTTT. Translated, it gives CASSGGTGAFSGNTIYF.

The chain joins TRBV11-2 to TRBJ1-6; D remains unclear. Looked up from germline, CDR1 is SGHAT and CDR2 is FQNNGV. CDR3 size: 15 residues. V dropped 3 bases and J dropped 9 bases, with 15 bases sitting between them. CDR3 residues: CASSLRAGRFSPLHF. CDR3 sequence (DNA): TGTGCCAGCAGCTTGAGGGCTGGGAGGTTTTCACCCCTCCACTTT.

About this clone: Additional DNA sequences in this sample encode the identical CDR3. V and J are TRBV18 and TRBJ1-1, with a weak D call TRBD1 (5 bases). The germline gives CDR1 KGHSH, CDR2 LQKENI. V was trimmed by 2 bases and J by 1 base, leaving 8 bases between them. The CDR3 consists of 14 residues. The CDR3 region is CASSPRGQNTEAFF. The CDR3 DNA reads TGTGCCAGCTCACCAAGGGGTCAGAACACTGAAGCTTTCTTT. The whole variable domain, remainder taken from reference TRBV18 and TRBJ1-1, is NAGVMQNPRHLVRRRGQEARLRCSPMKGHSHVYWYRQLPEEGLKFMVYLQKENIIDESGMPKERFSAEFPKEGPSILRIQQVVRGDSAAYFCASSPRGQNTEAFFGQGTRLTVV.

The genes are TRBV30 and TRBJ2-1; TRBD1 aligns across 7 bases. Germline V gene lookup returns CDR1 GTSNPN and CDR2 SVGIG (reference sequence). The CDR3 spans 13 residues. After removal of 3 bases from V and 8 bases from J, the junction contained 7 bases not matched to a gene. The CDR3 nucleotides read TGTGCCTGGAGGAAGGGGGCTAGAGATGAGCAGTTCTTC. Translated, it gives CAWRKGARDEQFF. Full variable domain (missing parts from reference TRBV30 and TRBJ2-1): SQTIHQWPATLVQPVGSPLSLECTVEGTSNPNLYWYRQAAGRGLQLLFYSVGIGQISSEVPQNLSASRPQDRQFILSSKKLLLSDSGFYLCAWRKGARDEQFFGPGTRLTVL.

The CDR3 is CASSFPPAGGAETQYF. The CDR3 nucleotides read TGTGCCAGCAGCTTTCCCCCAGCGGGGGGGGCAGAGACCCAGTACTTC. This sequence joins TRBV5-4 and TRBJ2-5; 10 bases agree with TRBD2. The V gene's germline CDR1 is SGHNT and CDR2 YYREEE (reference sequence). V lost 2 bases, J lost 4 bases, and 8 bases stayed unmatched. The CDR3 length is 16 residues.

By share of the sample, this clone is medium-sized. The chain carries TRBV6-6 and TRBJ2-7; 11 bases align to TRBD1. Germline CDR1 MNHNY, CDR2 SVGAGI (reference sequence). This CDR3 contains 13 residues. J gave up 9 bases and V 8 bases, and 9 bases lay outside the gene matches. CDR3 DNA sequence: TGTGCCAGCCATGGGACAGGGGGTATGCGGCAGTACTTC. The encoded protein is CASHGTGGMRQYF.

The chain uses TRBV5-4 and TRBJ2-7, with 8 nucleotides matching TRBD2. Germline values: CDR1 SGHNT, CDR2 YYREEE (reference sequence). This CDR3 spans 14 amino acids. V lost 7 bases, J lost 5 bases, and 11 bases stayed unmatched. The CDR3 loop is CASRPGGARDEQYF. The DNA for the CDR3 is TGTGCCAGCCGCCCGGGGGGGGCTCGCGACGAGCAGTACTTC. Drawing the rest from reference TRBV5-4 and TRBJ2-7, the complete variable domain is ETGVTQSPTHLIKTRGQQVTLRCSSQSGHNTVSWYQQALGQGPQFIFQYYREEENGRGNFPPRFSGLQFPNYSSELNVNALELDDSALYLCASRPGGARDEQYFGPGTRLTVT.